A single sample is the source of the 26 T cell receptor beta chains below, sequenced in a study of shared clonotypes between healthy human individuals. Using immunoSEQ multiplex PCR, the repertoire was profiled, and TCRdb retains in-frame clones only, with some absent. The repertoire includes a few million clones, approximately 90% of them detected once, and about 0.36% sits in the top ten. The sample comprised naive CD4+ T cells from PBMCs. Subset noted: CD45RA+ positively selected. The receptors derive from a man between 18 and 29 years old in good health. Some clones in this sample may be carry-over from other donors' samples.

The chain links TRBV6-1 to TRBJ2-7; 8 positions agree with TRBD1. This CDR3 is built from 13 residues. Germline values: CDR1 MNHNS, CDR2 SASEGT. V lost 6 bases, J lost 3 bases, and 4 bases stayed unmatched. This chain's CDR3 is CASRRTGIYEQYF. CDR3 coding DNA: TGTGCCAGCAGAAGGACAGGGATCTACGAGCAGTACTTC.

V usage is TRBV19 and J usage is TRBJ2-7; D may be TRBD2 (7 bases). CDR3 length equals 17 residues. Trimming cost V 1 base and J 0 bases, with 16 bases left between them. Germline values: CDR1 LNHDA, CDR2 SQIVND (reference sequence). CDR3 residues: CASSIGGAGAASYEQYF. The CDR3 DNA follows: TGTGCCAGTAGTATAGGGGGGGCGGGAGCAGCCTCCTACGAGCAGTACTTC.

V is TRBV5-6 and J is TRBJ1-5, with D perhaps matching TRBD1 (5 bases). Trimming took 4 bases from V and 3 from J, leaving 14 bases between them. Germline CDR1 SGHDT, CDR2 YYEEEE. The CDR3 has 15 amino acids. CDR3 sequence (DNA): TGTGCCAGCAGCCGCGGGGGGACGCACAATCAGCCCCAGCATTTT. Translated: CASSRGGTHNQPQHF.

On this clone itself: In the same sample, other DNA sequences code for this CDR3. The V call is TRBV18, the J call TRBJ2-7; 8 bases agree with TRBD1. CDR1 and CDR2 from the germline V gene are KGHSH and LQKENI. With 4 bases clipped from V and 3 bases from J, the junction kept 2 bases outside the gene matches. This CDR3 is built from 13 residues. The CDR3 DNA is TGTGCCAGCTCACTCGGACAGGGCTACGAGCAGTACTTC. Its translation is CASSLGQGYEQYF.

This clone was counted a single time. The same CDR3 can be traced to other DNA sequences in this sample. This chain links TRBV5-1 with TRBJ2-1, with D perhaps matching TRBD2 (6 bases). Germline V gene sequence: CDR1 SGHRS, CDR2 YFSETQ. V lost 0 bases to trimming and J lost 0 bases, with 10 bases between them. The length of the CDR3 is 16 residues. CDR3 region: CASSLAGVSSYNEQFF. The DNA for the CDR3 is TGCGCCAGCAGCTTGGCGGGGGTCTCCTCCTACAATGAGCAGTTCTTC.

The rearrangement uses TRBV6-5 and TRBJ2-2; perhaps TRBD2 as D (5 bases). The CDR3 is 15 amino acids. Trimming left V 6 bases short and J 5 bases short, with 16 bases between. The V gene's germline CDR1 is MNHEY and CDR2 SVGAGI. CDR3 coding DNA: TGTGCCAGCAGCCCCCCCGGCCGCGGGACCGGGGAGCTGTTTTTT. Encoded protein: CASSPPGRGTGELFF.

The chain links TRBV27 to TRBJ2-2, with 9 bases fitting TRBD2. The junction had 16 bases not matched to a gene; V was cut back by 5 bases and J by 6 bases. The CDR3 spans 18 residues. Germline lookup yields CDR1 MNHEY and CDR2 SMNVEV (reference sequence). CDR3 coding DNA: TGTGCCAGCAGTATGCCGGGACTAGCAAGACCAGGCGCCGGGGAGCTGTTTTTT. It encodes CASSMPGLARPGAGELFF.

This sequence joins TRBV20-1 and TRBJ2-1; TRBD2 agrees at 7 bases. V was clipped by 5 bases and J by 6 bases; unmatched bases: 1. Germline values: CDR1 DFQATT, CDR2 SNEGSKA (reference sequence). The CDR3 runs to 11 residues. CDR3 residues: CSAGEGNEQFF. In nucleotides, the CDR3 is TGCAGTGCTGGGGAGGGCAATGAGCAGTTCTTC.

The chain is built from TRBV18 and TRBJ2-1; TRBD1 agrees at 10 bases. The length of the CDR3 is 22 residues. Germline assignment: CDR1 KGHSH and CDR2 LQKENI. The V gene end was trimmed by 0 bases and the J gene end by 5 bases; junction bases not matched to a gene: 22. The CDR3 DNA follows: TGTGCCAGCTCACCACCGTTTGGTGACAGGGGGCACTGGGGTGCTTTAGACAATGAGCAGTTCTTC. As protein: CASSPPFGDRGHWGALDNEQFF. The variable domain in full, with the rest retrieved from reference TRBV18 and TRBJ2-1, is NAGVMQNPRHLVRRRGQEARLRCSPMKGHSHVYWYRQLPEEGLKFMVYLQKENIIDESGMPKERFSAEFPKEGPSILRIQQVVRGDSAAYFCASSPPFGDRGHWGALDNEQFFGPGTRLTVL.

This CDR3 reads CASRSTGYETQYF. Written as DNA, the CDR3 is TGCGCCAGCAGATCCACAGGGTACGAGACCCAGTACTTC. The rearrangement links TRBV5-1 to TRBJ2-5, with D perhaps TRBD1 (6 bases). The germline V gene encodes CDR1 SGHRS and CDR2 YFSETQ. Trimming removed 5 bases at V and 5 bases at J, with 13 bases between. The CDR3 extends over 13 amino acids.

The CDR3 bases are TGTGCCAGCAGTCCGGGGACAGGGGAGCCCACAGATACGCAGTATTTT. This translates into CASSPGTGEPTDTQYF. The V call is TRBV28, the J call TRBJ2-3; TRBD1 aligns across 10 bases. Germline V gives CDR1 MDHEN, CDR2 SYDVKM. The CDR3 totals 16 residues. With 5 bases clipped from V and 2 bases from J, the junction kept 7 bases outside the gene matches.

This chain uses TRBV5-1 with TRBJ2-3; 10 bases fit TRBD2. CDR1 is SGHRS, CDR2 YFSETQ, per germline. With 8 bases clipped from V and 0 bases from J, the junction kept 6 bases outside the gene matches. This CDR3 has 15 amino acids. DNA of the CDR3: TGCGCCAGTGCTCAAGCGGGAGGGAGCACAGATACGCAGTATTTT. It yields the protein CASAQAGGSTDTQYF.

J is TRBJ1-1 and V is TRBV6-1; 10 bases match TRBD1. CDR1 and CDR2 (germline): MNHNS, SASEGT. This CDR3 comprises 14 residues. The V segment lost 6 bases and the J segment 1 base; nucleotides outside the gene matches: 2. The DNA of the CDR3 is TGTGCCAGCAGGAGACAGGGGGCGAACACTGAAGCTTTCTTT. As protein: CASRRQGANTEAFF.

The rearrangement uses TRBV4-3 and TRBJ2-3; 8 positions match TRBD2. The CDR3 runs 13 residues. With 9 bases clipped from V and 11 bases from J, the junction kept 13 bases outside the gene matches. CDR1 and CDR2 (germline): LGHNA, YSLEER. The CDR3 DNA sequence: TGCGCCAGTGCTAGCGGGTCCCACGTTAAGCAGTATTTT. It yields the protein CASASGSHVKQYF.

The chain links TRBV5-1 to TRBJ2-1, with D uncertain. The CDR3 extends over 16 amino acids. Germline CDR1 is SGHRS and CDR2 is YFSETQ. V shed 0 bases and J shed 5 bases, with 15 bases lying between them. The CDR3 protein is CASSLVGPTGHNEQFF. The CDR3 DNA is TGCGCCAGCAGCTTGGTAGGGCCAACTGGGCACAATGAGCAGTTCTTC.

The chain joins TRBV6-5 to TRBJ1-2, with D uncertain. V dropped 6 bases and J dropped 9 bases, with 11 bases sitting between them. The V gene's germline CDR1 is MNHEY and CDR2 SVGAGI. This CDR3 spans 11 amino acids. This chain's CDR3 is CASRWAASYTF. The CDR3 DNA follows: TGTGCCAGCAGGTGGGCGGCTAGCTACACCTTC.

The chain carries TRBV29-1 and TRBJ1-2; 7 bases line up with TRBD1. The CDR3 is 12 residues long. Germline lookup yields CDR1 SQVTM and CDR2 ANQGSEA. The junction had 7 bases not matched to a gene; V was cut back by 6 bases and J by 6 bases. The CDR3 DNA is TGCAGCGTAGCTTCGACAGGGCATGGCTACACCTTC. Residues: CSVASTGHGYTF.

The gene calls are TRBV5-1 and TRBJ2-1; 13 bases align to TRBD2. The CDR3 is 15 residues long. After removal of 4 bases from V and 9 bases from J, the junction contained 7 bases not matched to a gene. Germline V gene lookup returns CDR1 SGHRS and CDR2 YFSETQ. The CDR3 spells CASSAGLAGIIEQFF. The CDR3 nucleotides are TGCGCCAGCAGCGCGGGACTAGCGGGGATTATTGAGCAGTTCTTC.

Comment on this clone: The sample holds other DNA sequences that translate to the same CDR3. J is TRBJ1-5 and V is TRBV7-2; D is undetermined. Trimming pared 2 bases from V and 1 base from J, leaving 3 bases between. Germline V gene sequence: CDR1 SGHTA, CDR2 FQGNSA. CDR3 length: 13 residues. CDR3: CASSLRSNQPQHF. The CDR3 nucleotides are TGTGCCAGCAGCTTACGGAGCAATCAGCCCCAGCATTTT. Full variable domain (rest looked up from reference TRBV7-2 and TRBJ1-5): GAGVSQSPSNKVTEKGKDVELRCDPISGHTALYWYRQSLGQGLEFLIYFQGNSAPDKSGLPSDRFSAERTGGSVSTLTIQRTQQEDSAVYLCASSLRSNQPQHFGDGTRLSIL.

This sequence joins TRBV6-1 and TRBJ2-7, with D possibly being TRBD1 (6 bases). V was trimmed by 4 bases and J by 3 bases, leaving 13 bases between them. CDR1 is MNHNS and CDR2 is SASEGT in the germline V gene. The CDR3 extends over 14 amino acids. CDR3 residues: CASSVRDTFYEQYF. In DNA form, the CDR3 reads TGTGCCAGCAGTGTCCGGGACACCTTCTACGAGCAGTACTTC.

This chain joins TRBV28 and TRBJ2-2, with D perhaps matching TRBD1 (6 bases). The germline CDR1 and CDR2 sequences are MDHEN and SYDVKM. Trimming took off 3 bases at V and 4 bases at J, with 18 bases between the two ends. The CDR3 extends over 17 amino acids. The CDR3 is CASSFLSGESSTGELFF. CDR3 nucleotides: TGTGCCAGCAGTTTCCTCTCAGGGGAATCGAGCACCGGGGAGCTGTTTTTT.

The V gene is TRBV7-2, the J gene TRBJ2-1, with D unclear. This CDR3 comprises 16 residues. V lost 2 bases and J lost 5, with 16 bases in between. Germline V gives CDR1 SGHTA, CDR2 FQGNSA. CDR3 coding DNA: TGTGCCAGCAGCTTATTAGGCCCCAATACTCACAATGAGCAGTTCTTC. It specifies CASSLLGPNTHNEQFF.

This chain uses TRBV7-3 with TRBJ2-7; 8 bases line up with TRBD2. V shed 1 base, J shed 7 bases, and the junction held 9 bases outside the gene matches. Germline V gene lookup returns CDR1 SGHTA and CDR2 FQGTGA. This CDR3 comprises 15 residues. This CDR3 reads CASSLNLAGVWEQYF. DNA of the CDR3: TGTGCCAGCAGCTTAAATCTAGCGGGTGTGTGGGAGCAGTACTTC.

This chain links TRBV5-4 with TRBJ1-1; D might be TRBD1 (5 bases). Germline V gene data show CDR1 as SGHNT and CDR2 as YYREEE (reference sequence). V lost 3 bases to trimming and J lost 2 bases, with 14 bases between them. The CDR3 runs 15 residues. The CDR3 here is CASSSGGGKNTEAFF. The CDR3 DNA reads TGTGCCAGCAGCTCCGGCGGGGGGAAAAACACTGAAGCTTTCTTT.

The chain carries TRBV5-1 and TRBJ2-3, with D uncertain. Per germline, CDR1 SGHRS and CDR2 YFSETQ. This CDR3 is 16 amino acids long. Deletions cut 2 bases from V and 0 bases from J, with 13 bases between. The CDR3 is CASSFSGASSTDTQYF. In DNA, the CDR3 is TGCGCCAGCAGCTTCTCGGGCGCTTCTAGCACAGATACGCAGTATTTT.

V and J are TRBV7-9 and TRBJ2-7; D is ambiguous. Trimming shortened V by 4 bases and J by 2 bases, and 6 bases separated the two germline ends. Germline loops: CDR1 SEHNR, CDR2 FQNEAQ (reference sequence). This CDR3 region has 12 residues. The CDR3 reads CASSSLTYEQYF. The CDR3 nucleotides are TGTGCCAGCAGCTCCCTCACCTACGAGCAGTACTTC.